This T cell receptor beta chain was captured by sequencing in a study of beta chain features in type 1 diabetes. The CDR3 loop spans 16 amino acids. CDR1 and CDR2 (germline): SEHNR, FQNEAQ (reference sequence). J was trimmed by 4 bases and V by 8 bases; bases with no gene match: 11. Every bit of the isolated RNA underwent reverse transcription, so sequencing read expressed TCRB transcripts. Here immunoSEQ multiplex PCR was the method, and the copy in TCRdb shows in-frame clones only, minus some. The table includes 300,000 to 450,000 clones, approximately 12% detected once. This clone was picked up a small number of times.

The sequence was collected from a man aged 18 to 29 in good health. The V gene is TRBV7-9, the J gene TRBJ1-1; 12 nucleotides match TRBD1. Specimen: naive CD4+ T cells from blood. CDR3 amino acids: CASRDRGPEGFTEAFF. CDR3 nucleotides: TGTGCCAGCCGGGACAGGGGGCCGGAGGGATTCACTGAAGCTTTCTTT.